This TCR beta chain emerged from a study of CD8 T cells in ankylosing spondylitis. TCRdb reanalysed the 5' RACE reads using MiXCR and keeps one entry per CDR3 protein. The sample lists roughly 60,000 distinct CDR3 sequences, roughly 6.2% occurring once. This clonotype has ten or more counts. CDR3 length: 15 amino acids. Trimming removed 2 bases from V and 7 bases from J; junction bases left unmatched: 11. Germline CDR1 is MGHRA and CDR2 is YSYEKL. The source is a male donor with ankylosing spondylitis. The chain has TRBV4-1 and TRBJ2-7, with 7 bases identical to TRBD1. What was sequenced was synovial fluid, either unsorted or a sorted T cell fraction (not recorded which). CDR3 DNA sequence: TGCGCCAGCAGCCAAAGACAGGGAACTAGTTTGGAGCAGTACTTC. Its protein is CASSQRQGTSLEQYF.